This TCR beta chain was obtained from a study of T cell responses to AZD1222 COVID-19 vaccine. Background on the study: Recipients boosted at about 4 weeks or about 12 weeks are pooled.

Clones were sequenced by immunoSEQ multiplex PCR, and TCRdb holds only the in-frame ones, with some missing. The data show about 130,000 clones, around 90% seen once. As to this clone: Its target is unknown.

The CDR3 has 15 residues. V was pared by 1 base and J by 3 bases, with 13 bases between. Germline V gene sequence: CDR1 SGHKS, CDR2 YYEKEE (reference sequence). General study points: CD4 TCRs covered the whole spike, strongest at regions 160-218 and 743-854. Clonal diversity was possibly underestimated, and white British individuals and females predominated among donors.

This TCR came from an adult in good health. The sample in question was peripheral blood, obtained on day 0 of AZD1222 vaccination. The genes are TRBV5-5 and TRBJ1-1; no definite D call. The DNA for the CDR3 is TGTGCCAGCAGCTTGACGTCCCCGAGGGACACTGAAGCTTTCTTT. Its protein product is CASSLTSPRDTEAFF.